The clone carrying this T cell receptor (beta chain) was recorded at least ten times. Its antigen remains unknown. The data were obtained in a study of identical twins. Study observations and caveats: Monozygotic twins shared more out-of-frame TCR alpha than recombination models predicted.

This CDR3 is 17 amino acids long. The junction had 9 bases not matched to a gene; V was cut back by 2 bases and J by 3 bases. Looked up from germline, CDR1 is DFQATT and CDR2 is SNEGSKA (reference sequence). MiXCR was run by TCRdb on the 5' RACE reads, yielding one entry per CDR3 protein. The table shows under 450,000 distinct CDR3 sequences, with approximately 17% occurring only once. This TCR derives from a man in his fifties in good health. The source material was naive T cells sorted from blood. V is TRBV20-1 and J is TRBJ2-1, with 11 bases fitting TRBD2. The CDR3 loop reads CSARSGLAERDYNEQFF. The CDR3 coding sequence is TGCAGTGCTAGATCGGGACTAGCGGAGCGGGACTACAATGAGCAGTTCTTC.